The 29 T cell receptor beta chains below were found in one sample sequenced in a study of blood T cell repertoires in COVID-19. The repertoire was sequenced with immunoSEQ multiplex PCR; TCRdb's copy has only in-frame clones and lacks some. The sample holds nearly 250,000 clones; roughly 86% are singletons and the top ten take about 1.7%. The sequenced material came from peripheral blood. These receptors all come from a woman in her sixties who had recovered from COVID-19.

The rearrangement links TRBV5-6 to TRBJ1-2; TRBD1 agrees at 8 bases. This CDR3 region has 15 residues. Germline assignment: CDR1 SGHDT and CDR2 YYEEEE. The junction had 9 bases not matched to a gene; V was cut back by 5 bases and J by 3 bases. CDR3 in amino acids: CASSDAGGSDYGYTF. In DNA form, the CDR3 reads TGTGCCAGCAGTGACGCAGGGGGCTCGGACTATGGCTACACCTTC.

V and J are TRBV28 and TRBJ1-2; D is unclear. Germline values: CDR1 MDHEN, CDR2 SYDVKM. Trimming stripped 11 bases from V and 0 bases from J, with 7 bases between. This CDR3 has 11 amino acids. The CDR3 nucleotides read TGTGCCTGTCAGTCTAACTATGGCTACACCTTC. This translates into CACQSNYGYTF.

The rearrangement uses TRBV10-3 and TRBJ2-2, with 8 bases fitting TRBD1. Trimming removed 4 bases from V and 1 base from J; junction bases left unmatched: 2. Germline CDR1 ENHRY, CDR2 SYGVKD. The CDR3 runs to 15 residues. CDR3 nucleotides: TGTGCCATCAGTGTCGGACAGGGGAACACCGGGGAGCTGTTTTTT. As protein: CAISVGQGNTGELFF.

J is TRBJ1-6 and V is TRBV7-2, with a tentative D call TRBD1 (6 bases). The CDR3 extends over 14 amino acids. CDR1 is SGHTA, CDR2 FQGNSA, per germline. The V gene lost 4 bases and the J gene lost 14 bases, with 18 bases spanning the gap. CDR3 DNA: TGTGCCAGCAGCTCGGACAGTGCCCGAAGAGCCCTCCACTTT. Encoded protein: CASSSDSARRALHF.

V gene TRBV28 combines with J gene TRBJ1-1; tentative D call: TRBD1 (5 bases). V shed 5 bases and J shed 10 bases, with 14 bases lying between them. The germline gives CDR1 MDHEN, CDR2 SYDVKM. The CDR3 is 12 residues long. CDR3 amino acids: CASSPPRQGAFF. CDR3 sequence (DNA): TGTGCCAGCAGTCCCCCCAGGCAGGGAGCTTTCTTT. The variable domain in full, with the rest retrieved from reference TRBV28 and TRBJ1-1, is DVKVTQSSRYLVKRTGEKVFLECVQDMDHENMFWYRQDPGLGLRLIYFSYDVKMKEKGDIPEGYSVSREKKERFSLILESASTNQTSMYLCASSPPRQGAFFGQGTRLTVV.

V is TRBV5-4 and J is TRBJ2-7; 7 bases match TRBD1. This CDR3 comprises 14 residues. The trim removed 2 bases at V and 7 bases at J, leaving 9 bases unmatched. Germline V gene lookup returns CDR1 SGHNT and CDR2 YYREEE (reference sequence). CDR3 DNA sequence: TGTGCCAGCAGCTTAGGGGGACAGAATGGGGAGCAGTACTTC. Protein sequence: CASSLGGQNGEQYF.

The gene calls are TRBV27 and TRBJ2-5; weak D call: TRBD1 (6 bases). V shed 9 bases and J shed 5 bases, with 13 bases lying between them. CDR3 length: 12 amino acids. Per the germline V gene, CDR1 is MNHEY and CDR2 is SMNVEV (reference sequence). The CDR3 DNA is TGTGCCAGTACAGGGACCGGGGAGACCCAGTACTTC. It codes for CASTGTGETQYF.

The chain is built from TRBV6-5 and TRBJ2-3; no clear D gene. The CDR3 contains 12 residues. Germline loops: CDR1 MNHEY, CDR2 SVGAGI. Between the trimmed V and J ends, which lost 10 bases and 1 base, there was a span of 9 bases. The DNA for the CDR3 is TGTGCCACCCACCGGGGCACAGATACGCAGTATTTT. Translation: CATHRGTDTQYF.

This chain joins TRBV5-6 and TRBJ1-6; the D is unclear. The CDR3 extends over 15 amino acids. Germline CDR1 is SGHDT and CDR2 is YYEEEE. V lost 3 bases, J lost 5 bases, and 12 bases lay in between. CDR3 DNA: TGTGCCAGCAGCTACGGAGGGAGGAATAATTCACCCCTCCACTTT. Translation: CASSYGGRNNSPLHF. The full variable domain, rest sourced from reference TRBV5-6 and TRBJ1-6, is DAGVTQSPTHLIKTRGQQVTLRCSPKSGHDTVSWYQQALGQGPQFIFQYYEEEERQRGNFPDRFSGHQFPNYSSELNVNALLLGDSALYLCASSYGGRNNSPLHFGNGTRLTVT.

This chain joins TRBV12-3 or TRBV12-4 and TRBJ1-1; 7 bases match TRBD1. The CDR3 totals 13 residues. The V gene end was trimmed by 5 bases and the J gene end by 8 bases; junction bases not matched to a gene: 8. CDR3 nucleotides: TGTGCCAGCAGTCCAACCGTGACAGGGGAAGCTTTCTTT. Translating it yields CASSPTVTGEAFF.

The genes are TRBV3-1 (or the pseudogene TRBV3-2) and TRBJ2-5, with a weak D call TRBD2 (5 bases). The CDR3 runs to 15 residues. CDR1 and CDR2 from the germline V gene are LGHDT and YNNKEL (reference sequence). V shed 4 bases and J shed 4 bases, with 16 bases lying between them. CDR3 in amino acids: CASSPGLASPETQYF. CDR3 coding DNA: TGTGCCAGCAGCCCGGGATTGGCGAGTCCAGAGACCCAGTACTTC.

The chain carries TRBV9 and TRBJ2-6; perhaps TRBD1 as D (6 bases). The length of the CDR3 is 15 residues. Germline CDR1 reads SGDLS; CDR2 reads YYNGEE. V was trimmed by 4 bases and J by 3 bases, leaving 11 bases between them. The CDR3, as DNA: TGTGCCAGCAGCCCCCGGACAGATGGGGCCAACGTCCTGACTTTC. This sequence encodes CASSPRTDGANVLTF. The full variable domain, completed using reference TRBV9 and TRBJ2-6, is DSGVTQTPKHLITATGQRVTLRCSPRSGDLSVYWYQQSLDQGLQFLIQYYNGEERAKGNILERFSAQQFPDLHSELNLSSLELGDSALYFCASSPRTDGANVLTFGAGSRLTVL.

This sequence joins TRBV3-1 (or the pseudogene TRBV3-2) and TRBJ1-3; tentative D call: TRBD1 (5 bases). The V end lost 1 base, the J end lost 3 bases, and 19 bases lay between the germline ends. Germline CDR1 reads LGHDT; CDR2 reads YNNKEL (reference sequence). The length of the CDR3 is 18 residues. CDR3 in DNA: TGTGCCAGCAGCCAAGCGGAATTTCCCCCTGGACATGGAAACACCATATATTTT. Translation: CASSQAEFPPGHGNTIYF.

The gene calls are TRBV6-2 or TRBV6-3 and TRBJ2-7, with a weak D call TRBD1 (6 bases). V lost 2 bases and J lost 3, with 8 bases in between. The CDR3 has 13 amino acids. Germline CDR1 is MNHEY and CDR2 is SVGEGT. The CDR3 DNA reads TGTGCCAGCAGTTACACAGGGATCTACGAGCAGTACTTC. It is translated as CASSYTGIYEQYF.

The chain has TRBV5-4 and TRBJ1-2; a weak D match, TRBD1 (6 bases). V lost 4 bases and J 0 bases, leaving 10 bases between the germline ends. The CDR3 runs to 14 residues. Looked up from germline, CDR1 is SGHNT and CDR2 is YYREEE (reference sequence). CDR3 nucleotide sequence: TGTGCCAGCAGCCTTACAGGGTCTAACTATGGCTACACCTTC. Encoded protein: CASSLTGSNYGYTF.

The chain uses TRBV2 and TRBJ1-5, with TRBD1 identical over 10 bases. Germline V gives CDR1 SNHLY, CDR2 FYNNEI. This CDR3 contains 14 residues. Losses at the gene ends were 4 bases for V and 5 bases for J; bases not matched to a gene: 2. CDR3 protein: CASSGQGADQPQHF. In DNA, the CDR3 is TGTGCCAGCAGTGGACAGGGGGCTGATCAGCCCCAGCATTTT.

The chain couples TRBV27 to TRBJ1-1; 7 nucleotides agree with TRBD1. CDR3 length equals 17 residues. With V trimmed by 3 bases and J by 0 bases, 10 bases remained unmatched. The V gene's germline CDR1 is MNHEY and CDR2 SMNVEV (reference sequence). The CDR3 spells CASSLFPGQRMNTEAFF. For the CDR3, the DNA is TGTGCCAGCAGTTTGTTCCCGGGACAGCGCATGAACACTGAAGCTTTCTTT.

This clone was seen once. The chain has TRBV6-5 and TRBJ2-7, with D possibly TRBD2 on 5 matching bases. Germline lookup yields CDR1 MNHEY and CDR2 SVGAGI. CDR3 length: 13 amino acids. Trimming shortened V by 6 bases and J by 2 bases, and 11 bases separated the two germline ends. The DNA for the CDR3 is TGTGCCAGCAGGTCCTCCGGGGCCTACGAGCAGTACTTC. It specifies CASRSSGAYEQYF.

This chain joins TRBV9 and TRBJ2-2; D ambiguous. The CDR3 runs to 17 residues. The V end was cut by 0 bases, the J end by 5 bases, with 17 bases between. Germline values: CDR1 SGDLS, CDR2 YYNGEE. The CDR3 DNA reads as TGTGCCAGCAGCGTAGGTCCCGAAGCTACGAGGACCGGGGAGCTGTTTTTT. Translated, it gives CASSVGPEATRTGELFF.

The chain links TRBV28 to TRBJ2-3, with D perhaps TRBD2 (5 bases). V gave up 7 bases and J gave up 7 bases, with 12 bases separating them. Per the germline V gene, CDR1 is MDHEN and CDR2 is SYDVKM. The CDR3 length is 12 residues. The CDR3 region is CASKGTTNTQYF. The DNA for the CDR3 is TGTGCCAGCAAGGGAACGACTAATACGCAGTATTTT.

The chain joins TRBV7-2 to TRBJ2-7; 12 nucleotides match TRBD2. The V segment lost 5 bases and the J segment 0 bases; nucleotides outside the gene matches: 8. The CDR3 sequence is 17 residues long. Germline values: CDR1 SGHTA, CDR2 FQGNSA. CDR3 nucleotide sequence: TGTGCCAGCAGCCTGCGGACTAGCGGGACCAGCTCCTACGAGCAGTACTTC. Translating gives CASSLRTSGTSSYEQYF.

This clone was seen only once. J is TRBJ2-2 and V is TRBV7-2; D gene uncertain. CDR1 SGHTA and CDR2 FQGNSA come from the germline V gene. This CDR3 comprises 14 residues. Trimming cost V 5 bases and J 1 base, with 8 bases left between them. The CDR3 is CASSTYLNTGELFF. In DNA form, the CDR3 reads TGTGCCAGCAGCACCTATCTGAACACCGGGGAGCTGTTTTTT.

The rearrangement uses TRBV6-6 and TRBJ2-4; TRBD2 matches 13 bases. Trimming cost V 5 bases and J 1 base; bases outside gene matches: 14. This CDR3 has 20 amino acids. Germline V gives CDR1 MNHNY, CDR2 SVGAGI (reference sequence). The CDR3 bases are TGTGCCAGCAGTCTCCTGGTGGGGACTAGCGGGGTCGTGGCCAAAAACATTCAGTACTTC. Translated, it gives CASSLLVGTSGVVAKNIQYF.

The rearrangement uses TRBV6-1 and TRBJ2-5; possible D gene TRBD1, 6 bases. This CDR3 is 15 amino acids long. Germline assignment: CDR1 MNHNS and CDR2 SASEGT. V lost 1 base and J 2 bases, leaving 11 bases between the germline ends. The CDR3 DNA reads as TGTGCCAGCAGTGAAGGAGGGACAACTCAAGAGACCCAGTACTTC. Translating gives CASSEGGTTQETQYF.

This clone was picked up one time. J is TRBJ1-2 and V is TRBV5-6, with D possibly being TRBD1 (6 bases). V lost 0 bases, J lost 10 bases, and 16 bases lay in between. The CDR3 is 14 amino acids. In germline, CDR1 is SGHDT, CDR2 YYEEEE. CDR3 bases: TGTGCCAGCAGCTTGGGCCTTTTAGGGGGGGCCTACACCTTC. Its protein is CASSLGLLGGAYTF.

The chain couples TRBV11-3 to TRBJ1-5; D remains unclear. Germline CDR1 SGHNT, CDR2 YENEEA. The V and J ends lost 2 bases and 4 bases respectively, with 9 bases between them. This CDR3 has 14 amino acids. CDR3 DNA sequence: TGTGCCAGCAGCTTACTAGTCACAAATCAGCCCCAGCATTTT. Translation gives CASSLLVTNQPQHF.

The gene calls are TRBV27 and TRBJ2-1; no reliable D call. The CDR3 spans 14 residues. Trimming removed 4 bases from V and 2 bases from J, with 9 bases in between. Germline V gene data show CDR1 as MNHEY and CDR2 as SMNVEV (reference sequence). The CDR3 DNA sequence: TGTGCCAGCAGTTCCACAGAACCCTACAATGAGCAGTTCTTC. This codes for CASSSTEPYNEQFF.

The chain recombines TRBV3-1 (or the pseudogene TRBV3-2) with TRBJ1-3; the D gene is possibly TRBD1 (6 bases). The V gene lost 0 bases and the J gene lost 3 bases, with 15 bases spanning the gap. The V gene's germline CDR1 is LGHDT and CDR2 YNNKEL (reference sequence). The CDR3 has 17 amino acids. Written as DNA, the CDR3 is TGTGCCAGCAGCCAAGAAAGGACAGCCGCTGGTGGAAACACCATATATTTT. Its protein product is CASSQERTAAGGNTIYF.

The chain uses TRBV27 and TRBJ2-5, with 8 bases identical to TRBD2. The CDR3 covers 15 residues. CDR1 is MNHEY, CDR2 SMNVEV, per germline (reference sequence). The V gene end was trimmed by 3 bases and the J gene end by 6 bases; junction bases not matched to a gene: 9. The CDR3 bases are TGTGCCAGCAGTTTTGAGCGGGGGAGTTTGCAGACCCAGTACTTC. Protein: CASSFERGSLQTQYF.